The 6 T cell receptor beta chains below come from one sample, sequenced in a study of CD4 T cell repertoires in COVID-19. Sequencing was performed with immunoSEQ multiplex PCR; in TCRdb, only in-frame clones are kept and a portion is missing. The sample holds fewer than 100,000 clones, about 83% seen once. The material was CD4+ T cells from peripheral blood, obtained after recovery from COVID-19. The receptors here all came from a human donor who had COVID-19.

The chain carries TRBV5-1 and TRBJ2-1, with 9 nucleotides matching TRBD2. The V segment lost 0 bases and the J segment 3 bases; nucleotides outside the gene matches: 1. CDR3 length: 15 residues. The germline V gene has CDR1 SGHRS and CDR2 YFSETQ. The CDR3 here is CASSLGLADYNEQFF. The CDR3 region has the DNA TGCGCCAGCAGCTTGGGACTAGCGGACTACAATGAGCAGTTCTTC.

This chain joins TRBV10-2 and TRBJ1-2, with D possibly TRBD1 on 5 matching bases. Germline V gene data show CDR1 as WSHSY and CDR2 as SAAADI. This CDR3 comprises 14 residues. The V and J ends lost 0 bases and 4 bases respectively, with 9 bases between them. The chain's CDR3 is CASSESGHAYGYTF. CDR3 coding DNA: TGCGCCAGCAGTGAGTCAGGACACGCCTATGGCTACACCTTC.

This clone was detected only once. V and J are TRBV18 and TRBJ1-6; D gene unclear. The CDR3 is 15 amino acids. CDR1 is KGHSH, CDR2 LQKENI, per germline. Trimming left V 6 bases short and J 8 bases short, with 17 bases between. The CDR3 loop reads CASSTIQLGDSPLHF. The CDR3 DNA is TGTGCCAGCTCGACCATCCAACTGGGTGATTCACCCCTCCACTTT.

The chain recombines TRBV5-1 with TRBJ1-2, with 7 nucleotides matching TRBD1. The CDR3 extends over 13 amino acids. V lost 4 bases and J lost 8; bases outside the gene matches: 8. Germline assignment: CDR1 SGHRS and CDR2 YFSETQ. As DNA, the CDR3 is TGCGCCAGCAGCCCTACACAGGGGTGGGGCTACACCTTC. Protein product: CASSPTQGWGYTF.

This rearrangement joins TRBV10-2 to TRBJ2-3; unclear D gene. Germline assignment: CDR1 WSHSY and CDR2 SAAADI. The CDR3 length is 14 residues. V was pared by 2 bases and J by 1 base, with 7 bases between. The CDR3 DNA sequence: TGCGCCAGCAGTGAGGCAGCCGGCACAGATACGCAGTATTTT. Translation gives CASSEAAGTDTQYF.

DNA for the CDR3: TGTGCAAGTCGCTTAGGCGGCCTACTTGAAGCTTTCTTT. It codes for CASRLGGLLEAFF. The rearrangement uses TRBV12-2 and TRBJ1-1. TRBV12-2 is a documented pseudogene. CDR3 length equals 13 residues.